These 8 T cell receptor beta chains came from one sample sequenced in a study of blood T cell repertoires in COVID-19. The method was immunoSEQ multiplex PCR; TCRdb's version includes in-frame clones alone and lacks a portion of them. This table holds 10,000 to 15,000 clones, roughly 87% found once. Material for sequencing was peripheral blood. These receptors all come from a man older than 75 with acute or convalescent COVID-19.

V and J are TRBV11-2 and TRBJ2-5, with 13 bases aligning to TRBD2. Trimming at V came to 5 bases and at J to 1 base, leaving 13 bases not matched to a gene. Germline V gene lookup returns CDR1 SGHAT and CDR2 FQNNGV. The CDR3 covers 19 residues. CDR3: CASSRRLAGGAFPQETQYF. The CDR3 DNA follows: TGTGCCAGCAGCCGAAGACTAGCGGGGGGCGCCTTCCCCCAAGAGACCCAGTACTTC.

This chain connects TRBV6-5 to TRBJ1-1; D call uncertain. Germline values: CDR1 MNHEY, CDR2 SVGAGI. There are 11 residues in the CDR3. Trimming pared 7 bases from V and 6 bases from J, leaving 9 bases between. The CDR3 sequence is CASIRAAEAFF. CDR3 nucleotides: TGTGCCAGCATACGCGCGGCTGAAGCTTTCTTT.

This chain joins TRBV30 and TRBJ2-2; 8 bases fit TRBD1. With 6 bases clipped from V and 2 bases from J, the junction kept 5 bases outside the gene matches. CDR3 length: 14 residues. The V gene's germline CDR1 is GTSNPN and CDR2 SVGIG (reference sequence). In DNA, the CDR3 is TGTGCCTGCCCGGACAGGGTCAACACCGGGGAGCTGTTTTTT. It yields the protein CACPDRVNTGELFF.

The J gene is TRBJ1-4, the V gene TRBV3-1 (or the pseudogene TRBV3-2), with 9 bases matching TRBD1. CDR1 is LGHDT and CDR2 is YNNKEL in the germline V gene (reference sequence). After removal of 6 bases from V and 10 bases from J, the junction contained 9 bases not matched to a gene. The length of the CDR3 is 14 residues. This CDR3 is CASRPTGGSRKLFF. Here the CDR3 DNA reads TGTGCCAGCAGGCCTACAGGGGGCTCTAGAAAACTGTTTTTT.

This sequence joins TRBV9 and TRBJ1-1; D not resolved. This CDR3 has 15 amino acids. V gave up 3 bases and J gave up 5 bases, with 17 bases separating them. Germline lookup yields CDR1 SGDLS and CDR2 YYNGEE. The CDR3 region is CASSGPGGVITEAFF. The CDR3 DNA is TGTGCCAGCAGCGGCCCAGGCGGGGTCATAACTGAAGCTTTCTTT. The complete variable domain, with remaining parts taken from reference TRBV9 and TRBJ1-1, reads DSGVTQTPKHLITATGQRVTLRCSPRSGDLSVYWYQQSLDQGLQFLIQYYNGEERAKGNILERFSAQQFPDLHSELNLSSLELGDSALYFCASSGPGGVITEAFFGQGTRLTVV.

CDR3 in DNA: TGTGCCAGCAGCTTGGAAAGGGGGTCAATGTCCGGGAAGACCCAGTACTTC. Residues: CASSLERGSMSGKTQYF. This rearrangement joins TRBV5-4 to TRBJ2-5; D is possibly TRBD1 (6 bases). The CDR3 has 17 residues. Germline V lookup: CDR1 SGHNT, CDR2 YYREEE (reference sequence). V was clipped by 0 bases and J by 6 bases, with 21 bases between them.

This chain uses TRBV2 with TRBJ1-1; maybe TRBD1 (6 bases). Trimming stripped 7 bases from V and 6 bases from J, with 15 bases between. The CDR3 runs 13 residues. In germline, CDR1 is SNHLY, CDR2 FYNNEI. CDR3 bases: TGTGCCAGCAAAAATACAGGGTACGCTGAAGCTTTCTTT. Residues: CASKNTGYAEAFF.

V is TRBV7-9 and J is TRBJ2-3, with no clear D. Germline V gives CDR1 SEHNR, CDR2 FQNEAQ (reference sequence). The CDR3 has 13 amino acids. Trimming took off 2 bases at V and 1 base at J, with 4 bases between the two ends. CDR3 loop: CASSLLGTDTQYF. The DNA of the CDR3 is TGTGCCAGCAGCTTACTCGGCACAGATACGCAGTATTTT.